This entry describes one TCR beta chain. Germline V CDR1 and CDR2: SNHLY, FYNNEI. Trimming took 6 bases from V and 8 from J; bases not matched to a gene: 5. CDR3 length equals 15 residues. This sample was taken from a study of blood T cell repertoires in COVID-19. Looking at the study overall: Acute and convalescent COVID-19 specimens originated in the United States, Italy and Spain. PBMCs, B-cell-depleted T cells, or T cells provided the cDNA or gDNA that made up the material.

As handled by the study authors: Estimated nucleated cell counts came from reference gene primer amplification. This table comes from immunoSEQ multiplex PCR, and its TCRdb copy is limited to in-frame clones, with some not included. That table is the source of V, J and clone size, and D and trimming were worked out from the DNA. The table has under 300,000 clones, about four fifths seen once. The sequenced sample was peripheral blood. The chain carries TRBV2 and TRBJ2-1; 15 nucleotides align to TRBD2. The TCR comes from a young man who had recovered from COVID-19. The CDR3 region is CASRGLAGGKHEQFF. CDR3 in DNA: TGTGCCAGCAGGGGACTAGCGGGGGGAAAGCATGAGCAGTTCTTC.